This T cell receptor beta chain appears in the sequencing data of a study of early T cells in non-severe SARS-CoV-2 infection. The CDR3 consists of 12 residues. CDR1 and CDR2 from the germline V gene are LGHDT and YNNKEL (reference sequence). The V gene lost 4 bases and the J gene lost 6 bases, with 10 bases spanning the gap. This clonotype was observed a few times. TCRdb re-derived calls from the 5' RACE reads in MiXCR, one entry per CDR3 protein. Of around 81,000 distinct CDR3 sequences listed, 13% to 15% are singletons. Material: whole blood. The source is an adult who was a healthcare worker with PCR-confirmed SARS-CoV-2 infection or an uninfected control (not recorded which). The chain joins TRBV3-1 to TRBJ2-7; a weak D match, TRBD2 (6 bases). The CDR3 protein is CASSPAEGEQYF. The DNA for the CDR3 is TGTGCCAGCAGCCCCGCGGAGGGCGAGCAGTACTTC.